This TCR beta chain was found in a study of Ad26.COV2.S vaccination and SARS-CoV-2 variants. Study observations and caveats: It was vaccine recipients, not placebo recipients, who had the higher spike-specific TCR breadth. Possibly, TCR breadth and depth analyses underestimated total T cell responses. Recipients of either vaccine or placebo displayed similar breadth of non-spike TCRs.

V was pared by 6 bases and J by 5 bases, with 4 bases of the junction left unmatched. Germline V gene sequence: CDR1 MGHRA, CDR2 YSYEKL. This CDR3 is built from 13 residues. The assay was immunoSEQ multiplex PCR, and TCRdb's table has in-frame clones only and misses some. The profile shows about 680,000 clones, roughly 90% of them singletons. Treatment in this sample: around 19 received Ad26.COV2.S at low or high dose, single or two shots; about 5 received placebo; per-sample allocation not given. Sampling happened 63 days after the first vaccine or placebo injection. Details on this clone: Its antigen is not known.

Material: peripheral blood, obtained in a trial of Ad26.COV2.S vaccine versus placebo. V usage is TRBV4-1 and J usage is TRBJ1-1; 9 bases map to TRBD1. This receptor was taken from a person between 18 and 65 years old who received the Ad26.COV2.S COVID-19 vaccine or a placebo. CDR3 loop: CASSRTGVTEAFF. DNA for the CDR3: TGCGCCAGCAGTCGGACAGGGGTGACTGAAGCTTTCTTT.